The 5 T cell receptor beta chains reported below all come from one sample, sequenced in a study of cytomegalovirus exposure and HLA in healthy donors. The primer mix had 60 Vbeta and 13 Jbeta primers. Some clones are missing from TCRdb's copy, which holds only in-frame ones; the method was immunoSEQ multiplex PCR. The sample comprises 100,000 to 150,000 clones, 65% to 85% of which are singletons, and roughly 1.1% rests with the top ten. The sequenced material came from PBMCs. These TCRs come from a boy aged 10-17 years in good health and CMV-seronegative.

This sequence joins TRBV6-1 and TRBJ2-7; 9 nucleotides agree with TRBD2. Germline values: CDR1 MNHNS, CDR2 SASEGT. The CDR3 is made up of 14 amino acids. Losses at the gene ends were 5 bases for V and 1 base for J; bases not matched to a gene: 3. CDR3 nucleotides: TGTGCCAGCAGTCGGACTAGCGCGTCCTACGAGCAGTACTTC. Protein product: CASSRTSASYEQYF.

In DNA form, the CDR3 reads TGTGCCAGTAGTCCACGGGAGAAAGCCAACGAGCAGTACTTC. Protein sequence: CASSPREKANEQYF. The chain uses TRBV19 and TRBJ2-5; TRBD2 is a possible D gene (6 bases). The last part of the DNA fits TRBJ2-7 better; the J call may be wrong. The length of the CDR3 is 14 residues. Germline lookup yields CDR1 LNHDA and CDR2 SQIVND (reference sequence).

The chain has TRBV5-4 and TRBJ2-7; maybe TRBD1 (5 bases). V lost 2 bases and J 6 bases, leaving 9 bases between the germline ends. Germline loops: CDR1 SGHNT, CDR2 YYREEE (reference sequence). The length of the CDR3 is 12 residues. CDR3 residues: CASSFTGSEQYF. In DNA, the CDR3 is TGTGCCAGCAGCTTCACAGGAAGCGAGCAGTACTTC.

The rearrangement links TRBV21-1 to TRBJ2-7; the table gives TRBD2 as D, unverified against the DNA. TRBV21-1 is tagged as a pseudogene. CDR3 length equals 16 residues. CDR3 bases: TGTGCCAGCAGCAAAGCCCTACAGCGGGAGACAGACGAGCAGTACTTC. It is translated as CASSKALQRETDEQYF.

This chain uses TRBV5-6 with TRBJ1-1; no clear D gene. Trimming took 5 bases from V and 1 from J, leaving 9 bases between them. The germline gives CDR1 SGHDT, CDR2 YYEEEE. This CDR3 is built from 13 residues. CDR3 residues: CASRWSGNTEAFF. CDR3 sequence (DNA): TGTGCCAGCAGGTGGTCGGGGAACACTGAAGCTTTCTTT. Complete variable domain (other parts from reference TRBV5-6 and TRBJ1-1): DAGVTQSPTHLIKTRGQQVTLRCSPKSGHDTVSWYQQALGQGPQFIFQYYEEEERQRGNFPDRFSGHQFPNYSSELNVNALLLGDSALYLCASRWSGNTEAFFGQGTRLTVV.